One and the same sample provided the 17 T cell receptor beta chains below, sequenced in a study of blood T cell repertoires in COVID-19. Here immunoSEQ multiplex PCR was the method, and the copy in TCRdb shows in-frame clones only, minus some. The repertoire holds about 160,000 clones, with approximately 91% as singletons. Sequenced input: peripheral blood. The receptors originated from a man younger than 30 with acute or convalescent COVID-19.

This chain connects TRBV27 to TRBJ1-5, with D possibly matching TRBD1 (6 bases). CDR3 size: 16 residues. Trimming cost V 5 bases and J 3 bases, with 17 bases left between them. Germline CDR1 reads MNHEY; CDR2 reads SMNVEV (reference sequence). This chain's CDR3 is CASSHTLAGANQPQHF. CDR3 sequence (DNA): TGTGCCAGCAGTCACACGTTGGCGGGGGCCAATCAGCCCCAGCATTTT.

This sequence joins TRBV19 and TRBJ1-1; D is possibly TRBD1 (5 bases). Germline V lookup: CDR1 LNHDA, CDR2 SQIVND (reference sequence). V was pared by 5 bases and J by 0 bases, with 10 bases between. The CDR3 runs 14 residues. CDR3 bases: TGTGCCAGTAGTGCGGGACGCCTGAACACTGAAGCTTTCTTT. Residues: CASSAGRLNTEAFF.

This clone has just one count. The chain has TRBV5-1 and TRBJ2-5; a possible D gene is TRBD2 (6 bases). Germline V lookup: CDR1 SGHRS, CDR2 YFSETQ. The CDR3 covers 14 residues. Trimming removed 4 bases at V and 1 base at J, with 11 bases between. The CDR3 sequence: CASSRTTSQETQYF. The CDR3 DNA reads TGCGCCAGCAGCCGAACGACTAGCCAAGAGACCCAGTACTTC.

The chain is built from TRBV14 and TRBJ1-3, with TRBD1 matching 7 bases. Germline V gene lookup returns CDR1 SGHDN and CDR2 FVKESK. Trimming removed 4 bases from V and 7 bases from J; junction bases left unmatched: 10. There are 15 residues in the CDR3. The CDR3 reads CASSRSTGYPNTIYF. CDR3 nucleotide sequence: TGTGCCAGCAGCCGATCGACAGGGTATCCGAACACCATATATTTT.

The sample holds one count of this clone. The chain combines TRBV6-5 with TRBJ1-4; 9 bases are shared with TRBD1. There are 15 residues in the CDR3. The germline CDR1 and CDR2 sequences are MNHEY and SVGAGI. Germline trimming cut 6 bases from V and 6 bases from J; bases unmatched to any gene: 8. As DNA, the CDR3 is TGTGCCAGCAGCTCCATGACAGGGGGTTATGAAAAACTGTTTTTT. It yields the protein CASSSMTGGYEKLFF.

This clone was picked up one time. CDR3 bases: TGCGCCAGCAGCTTGGGACTAGCGGGGGCTGAGCAGTTCTTC. Amino acids: CASSLGLAGAEQFF. This chain uses TRBV5-1 with TRBJ2-1, with 12 bases matching TRBD2. From germline, CDR1 is SGHRS and CDR2 YFSETQ. There are 14 residues in the CDR3. V gave up 0 bases and J gave up 9 bases; unmatched junction bases: 1.

Here the CDR3 DNA reads TGTGCCAGCAGCCGAACGGGAGGGGTAAAATCTGAGGAGCTGTTTTTT. Protein sequence: CASSRTGGVKSEELFF. The rearrangement uses TRBV7-9 and TRBJ2-2; 8 bases fit TRBD2. This CDR3 comprises 16 residues. V lost 5 bases and J lost 10; bases outside the gene matches: 15. Germline V CDR1 and CDR2: SEHNR, FQNEAQ (reference sequence).

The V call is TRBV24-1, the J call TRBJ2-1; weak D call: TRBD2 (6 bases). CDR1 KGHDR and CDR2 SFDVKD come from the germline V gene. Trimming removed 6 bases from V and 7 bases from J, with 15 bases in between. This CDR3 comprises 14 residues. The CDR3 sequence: CATSIAGTGNEQFF. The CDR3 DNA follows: TGTGCCACCAGTATCGCGGGAACGGGGAATGAGCAGTTCTTC.

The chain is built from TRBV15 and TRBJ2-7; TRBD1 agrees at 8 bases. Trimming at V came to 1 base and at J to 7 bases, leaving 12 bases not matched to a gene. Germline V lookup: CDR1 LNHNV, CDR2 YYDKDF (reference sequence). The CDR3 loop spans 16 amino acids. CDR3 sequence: CATSRGAIDRGEEQYF. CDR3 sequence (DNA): TGTGCCACCAGCAGAGGGGCGATAGACAGGGGAGAGGAGCAGTACTTC.

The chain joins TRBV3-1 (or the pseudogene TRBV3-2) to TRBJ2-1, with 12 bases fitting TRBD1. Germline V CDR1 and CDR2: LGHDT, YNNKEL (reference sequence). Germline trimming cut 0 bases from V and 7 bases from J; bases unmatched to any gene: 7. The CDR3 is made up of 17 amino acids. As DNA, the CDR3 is TGTGCCAGCAGCCAAGAGTGGGGACAGGGGGCAGGGAATGAGCAGTTCTTC. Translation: CASSQEWGQGAGNEQFF.

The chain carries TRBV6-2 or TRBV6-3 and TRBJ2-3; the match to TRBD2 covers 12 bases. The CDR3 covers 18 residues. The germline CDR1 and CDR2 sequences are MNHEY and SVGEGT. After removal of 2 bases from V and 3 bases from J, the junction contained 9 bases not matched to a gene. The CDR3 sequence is CASSYEASGRESTDTQYF. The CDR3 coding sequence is TGTGCCAGCAGTTACGAGGCTAGCGGGAGGGAGTCGACAGATACGCAGTATTTT.

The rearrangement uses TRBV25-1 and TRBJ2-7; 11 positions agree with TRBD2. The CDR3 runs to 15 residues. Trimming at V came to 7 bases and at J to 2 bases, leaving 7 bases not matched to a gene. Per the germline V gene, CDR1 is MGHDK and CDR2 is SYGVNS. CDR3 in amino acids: CASIGLAGLTYEQYF. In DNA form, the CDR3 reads TGTGCCAGCATTGGACTAGCGGGCCTGACCTACGAGCAGTACTTC.

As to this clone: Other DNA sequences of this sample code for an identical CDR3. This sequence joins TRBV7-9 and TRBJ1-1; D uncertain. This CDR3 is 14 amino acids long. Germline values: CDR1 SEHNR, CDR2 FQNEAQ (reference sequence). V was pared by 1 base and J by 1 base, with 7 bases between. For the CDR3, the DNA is TGTGCCAGCAGCTTAGTTGCGGGGAACACTGAAGCTTTCTTT. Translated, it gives CASSLVAGNTEAFF.

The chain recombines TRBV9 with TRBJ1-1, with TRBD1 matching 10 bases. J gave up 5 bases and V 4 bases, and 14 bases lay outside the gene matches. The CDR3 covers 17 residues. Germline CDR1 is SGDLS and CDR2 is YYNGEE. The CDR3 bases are TGTGCCAGCAGCCTAGAGGGACAGGGGAGGCCCCTAACTGAAGCTTTCTTT. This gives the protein CASSLEGQGRPLTEAFF.

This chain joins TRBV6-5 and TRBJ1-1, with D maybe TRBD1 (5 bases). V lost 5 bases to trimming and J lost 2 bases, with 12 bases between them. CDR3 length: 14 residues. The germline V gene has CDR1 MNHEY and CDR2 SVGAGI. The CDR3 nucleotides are TGTGCCAGCAGTCCCCGGGGGGGAAACACTGAAGCTTTCTTT. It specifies CASSPRGGNTEAFF.

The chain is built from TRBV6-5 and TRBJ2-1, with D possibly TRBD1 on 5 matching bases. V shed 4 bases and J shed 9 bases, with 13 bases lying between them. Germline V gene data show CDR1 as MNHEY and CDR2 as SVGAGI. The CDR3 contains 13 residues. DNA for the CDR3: TGTGCCAGCAGTTGGGGCCTCGGCAGTGAGCAGTTCTTC. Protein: CASSWGLGSEQFF.

CDR3 nucleotides: TGTGCCAGTCGGAAGGACAGGTCCCAAGAGACCCAGTACTTC. It codes for CASRKDRSQETQYF. The chain combines TRBV2 with TRBJ2-5; 7 nucleotides line up with TRBD1. The CDR3 runs 14 residues. Germline V gene data show CDR1 as SNHLY and CDR2 as FYNNEI. Trimming removed 9 bases from V and 1 base from J; junction bases left unmatched: 8.